This T cell receptor (beta chain) was observed in a study of regulatory T cells in long-lasting Graves disease. The overall study: In persistent Graves' disease, antithyroid drugs had been taken for over 5 years and TSH receptor antibodies stayed positive.

Study-wide points: TRBV28, TRBJ1-2 and TRBJ2-5 were favored in persistent disease.

This clonotype occurred many times. Its antigen is still unknown. Time point in this sample: persistent/refractory GD, antithyroid drugs over 5 years with positive TRAb. PBMC-derived RNA was used for the TCR library. Arm-PCR of CDR3 regions and iRepertoire HTBI primers were the basis on which TCR beta libraries were built. TCRdb re-called the multiplex PCR reads through MiXCR, storing one row per CDR3 protein. The sample records a few hundred thousand distinct CDR3 sequences, around 21% being singletons. Trimming stripped 6 bases from V and 3 bases from J, with 14 bases between. The CDR3 sequence is 15 residues long.

The material sequenced was peripheral blood mononuclear cells (PBMCs), taken when the disease was refractory, from a patient treated with antithyroid drugs. The rearrangement joins TRBV12-3 or TRBV12-4 to TRBJ1-4, with a possible D match to TRBD1 (6 bases). The sequence came from a female donor with Graves disease. In DNA form, the CDR3 reads TGTGCCAGCAGCGAACCGACAGGAGCTAATGAAAAACTGTTTTTT. Translating it yields CASSEPTGANEKLFF.